Included here is one T cell receptor beta chain sequence, with context. Its antigen is still unknown. This entry belongs to a study of shared clonotypes between healthy human individuals. TCRdb keeps only in-frame clones here, not all; method: immunoSEQ multiplex PCR. The repertoire holds 1,400,000 or so clones, about 98.5% seen once, with around 0.38% in the top ten. Study-level findings and limits: Enrolling few donors narrowed the genetic and exposure-history diversity that was represented. Naive subsets generally had larger estimated richness than memory subsets.

The V gene lost 4 bases and the J gene lost 4 bases, with 14 bases spanning the gap. This CDR3 contains 14 residues. Germline CDR1 reads MDHEN; CDR2 reads SYDVKM. CD45RA+ naive and CD45RA-negative memory subsets were separated from CD4+ cells. The chain combines TRBV28 with TRBJ2-7; TRBD2 might be the D (5 bases). The sequence derives from a man aged 25-40 years in good health. The source material was naive CD4+ T cells sorted from blood. Specified subset: CD45RA+ positively selected. Here the CDR3 DNA reads TGTGCCAGCAGTTGGGCCAGTGGGGAGTACGAGCAGTACTTC. It yields the protein CASSWASGEYEQYF. Using reference TRBV28 and TRBJ2-7 for the parts outside the CDR3, the full variable domain is DVKVTQSSRYLVKRTGEKVFLECVQDMDHENMFWYRQDPGLGLRLIYFSYDVKMKEKGDIPEGYSVSREKKERFSLILESASTNQTSMYLCASSWASGEYEQYFGPGTRLTVT.